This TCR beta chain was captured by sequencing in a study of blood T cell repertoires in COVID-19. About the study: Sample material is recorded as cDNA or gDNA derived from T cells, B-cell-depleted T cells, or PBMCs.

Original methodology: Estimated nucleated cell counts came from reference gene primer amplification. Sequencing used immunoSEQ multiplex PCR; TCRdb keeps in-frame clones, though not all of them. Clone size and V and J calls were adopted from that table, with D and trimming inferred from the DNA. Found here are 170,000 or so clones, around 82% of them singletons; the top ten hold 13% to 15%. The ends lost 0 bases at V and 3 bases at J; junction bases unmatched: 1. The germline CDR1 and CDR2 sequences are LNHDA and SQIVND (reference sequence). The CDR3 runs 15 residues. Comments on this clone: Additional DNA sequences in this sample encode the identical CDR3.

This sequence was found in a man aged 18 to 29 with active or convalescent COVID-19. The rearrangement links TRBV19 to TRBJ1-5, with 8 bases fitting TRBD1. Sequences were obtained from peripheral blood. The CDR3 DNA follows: TGTGCCAGTAGTATAGACAGGGGGCCCAATCAGCCCCAGCATTTT. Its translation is CASSIDRGPNQPQHF.